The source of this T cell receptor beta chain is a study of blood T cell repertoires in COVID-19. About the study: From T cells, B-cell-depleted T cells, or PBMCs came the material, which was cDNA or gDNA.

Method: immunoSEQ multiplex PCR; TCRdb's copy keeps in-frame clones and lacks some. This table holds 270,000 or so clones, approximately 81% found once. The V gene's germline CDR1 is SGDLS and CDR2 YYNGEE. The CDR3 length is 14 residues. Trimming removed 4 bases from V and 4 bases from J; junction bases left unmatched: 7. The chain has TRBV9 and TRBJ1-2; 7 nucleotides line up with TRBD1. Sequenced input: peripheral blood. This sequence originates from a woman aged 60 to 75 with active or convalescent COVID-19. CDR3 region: CASSPQDRSYGYTF. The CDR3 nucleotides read TGTGCCAGCAGCCCTCAGGACAGGTCCTATGGCTACACCTTC.